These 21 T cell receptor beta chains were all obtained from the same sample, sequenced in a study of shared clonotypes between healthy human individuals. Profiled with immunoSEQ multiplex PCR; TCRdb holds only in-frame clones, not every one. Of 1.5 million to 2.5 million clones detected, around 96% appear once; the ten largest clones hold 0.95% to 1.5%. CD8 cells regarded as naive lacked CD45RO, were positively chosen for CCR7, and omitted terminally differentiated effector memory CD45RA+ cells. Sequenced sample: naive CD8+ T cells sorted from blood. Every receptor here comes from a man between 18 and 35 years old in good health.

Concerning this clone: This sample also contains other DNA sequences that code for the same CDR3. CDR3 sequence (DNA): TGTGCCAGCAGTTACCCCGGACAGCAAGAGACCCAGTACTTC. It is translated as CASSYPGQQETQYF. The chain uses TRBV6-5 and TRBJ2-5; TRBD1 is a possible D gene (6 bases). In germline, CDR1 is MNHEY, CDR2 SVGAGI. Trimming stripped 2 bases from V and 2 bases from J, with 9 bases between. The length of the CDR3 is 14 residues.

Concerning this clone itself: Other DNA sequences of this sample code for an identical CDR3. CDR3 sequence: CASTSGGQETQYF. The CDR3 DNA reads TGTGCCAGCACCTCAGGGGGGCAAGAGACCCAGTACTTC. The gene calls are TRBV6-5 and TRBJ2-5; maybe TRBD1 (7 bases). From germline, CDR1 is MNHEY and CDR2 SVGAGI. The CDR3 has 13 amino acids. Trimming left V 7 bases short and J 2 bases short, with 11 bases between.

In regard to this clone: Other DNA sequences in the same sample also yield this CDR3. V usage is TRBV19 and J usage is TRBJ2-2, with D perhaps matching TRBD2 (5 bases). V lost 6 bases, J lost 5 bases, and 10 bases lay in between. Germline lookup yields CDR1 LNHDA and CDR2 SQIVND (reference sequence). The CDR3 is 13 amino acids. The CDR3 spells CASRDRETGELFF. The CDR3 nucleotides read TGTGCCAGTAGGGACCGGGAAACCGGGGAGCTGTTTTTT.

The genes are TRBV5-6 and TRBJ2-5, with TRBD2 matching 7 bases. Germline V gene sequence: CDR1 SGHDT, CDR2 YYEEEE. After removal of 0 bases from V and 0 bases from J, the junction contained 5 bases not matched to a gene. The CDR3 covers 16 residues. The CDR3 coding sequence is TGTGCCAGCAGCTTGGACGAGCGGGGAGACCAAGAGACCCAGTACTTC. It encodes CASSLDERGDQETQYF.

This CDR3 reads CASSRILDSSYNEQFF. CDR3 bases: TGCGCCAGCAGCCGTATACTAGACAGCTCCTACAATGAGCAGTTCTTC. The rearrangement links TRBV4-3 to TRBJ2-1, with D perhaps given as TRBD1 or TRBD2 (5 bases each). The length of the CDR3 is 16 residues. Trimming stripped 4 bases from V and 0 bases from J, with 13 bases between. The germline V gene has CDR1 LGHNA and CDR2 YSLEER.

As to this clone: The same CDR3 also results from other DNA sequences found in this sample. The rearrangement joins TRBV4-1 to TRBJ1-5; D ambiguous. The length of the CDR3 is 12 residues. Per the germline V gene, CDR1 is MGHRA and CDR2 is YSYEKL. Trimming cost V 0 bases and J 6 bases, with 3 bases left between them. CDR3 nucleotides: TGCGCCAGCAGCCAAGAGGGTCAGCCCCAGCATTTT. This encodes CASSQEGQPQHF.

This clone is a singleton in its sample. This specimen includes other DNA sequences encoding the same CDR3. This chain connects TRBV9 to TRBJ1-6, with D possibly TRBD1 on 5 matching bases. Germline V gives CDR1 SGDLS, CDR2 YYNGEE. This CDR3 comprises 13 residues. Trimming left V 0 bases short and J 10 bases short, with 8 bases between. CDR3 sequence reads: CASSVGGGSPLHF. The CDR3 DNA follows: TGTGCCAGCAGCGTAGGGGGCGGGTCACCCCTCCACTTT.

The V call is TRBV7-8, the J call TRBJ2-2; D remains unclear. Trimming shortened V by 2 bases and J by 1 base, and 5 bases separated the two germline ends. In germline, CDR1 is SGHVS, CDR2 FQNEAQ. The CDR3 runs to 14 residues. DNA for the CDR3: TGTGCCAGCAGCTTATGGGGGAACACCGGGGAGCTGTTTTTT. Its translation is CASSLWGNTGELFF. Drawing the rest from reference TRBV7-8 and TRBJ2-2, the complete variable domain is GAGVSQSPRYKVAKRGQDVALRCDPISGHVSLFWYQQALGQGPEFLTYFQNEAQLDKSGLPSDRFFAERPEGSVSTLKIQRTQQEDSAVYLCASSLWGNTGELFFGEGSRLTVL.

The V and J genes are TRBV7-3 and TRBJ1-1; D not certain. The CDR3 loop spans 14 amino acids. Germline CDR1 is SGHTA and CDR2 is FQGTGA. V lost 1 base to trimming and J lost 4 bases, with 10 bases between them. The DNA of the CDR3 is TGTGCCAGCAGCTTAAGGAGGGAGGGCACTGAAGCTTTCTTT. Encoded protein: CASSLRREGTEAFF. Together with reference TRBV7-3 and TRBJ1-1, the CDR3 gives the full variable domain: GAGVSQTPSNKVTEKGKYVELRCDPISGHTALYWYRQSLGQGPEFLIYFQGTGAADDSGLPNDRFFAVRPEGSVSTLKIQRTERGDSAVYLCASSLRREGTEAFFGQGTRLTVV.

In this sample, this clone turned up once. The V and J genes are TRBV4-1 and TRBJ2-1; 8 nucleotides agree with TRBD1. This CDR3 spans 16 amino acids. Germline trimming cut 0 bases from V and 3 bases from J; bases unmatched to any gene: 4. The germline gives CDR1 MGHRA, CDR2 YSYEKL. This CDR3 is CASSQEPQGDYNEQFF. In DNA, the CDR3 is TGCGCCAGCAGCCAAGAACCACAGGGGGACTACAATGAGCAGTTCTTC.

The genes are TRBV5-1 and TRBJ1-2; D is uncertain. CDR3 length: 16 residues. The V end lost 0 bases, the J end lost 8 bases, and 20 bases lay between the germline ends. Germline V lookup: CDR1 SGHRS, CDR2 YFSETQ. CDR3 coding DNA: TGCGCCAGCAGCTTGGGGCATTTAGCGGCAGAAGGCGGCTACACCTTC. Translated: CASSLGHLAAEGGYTF.

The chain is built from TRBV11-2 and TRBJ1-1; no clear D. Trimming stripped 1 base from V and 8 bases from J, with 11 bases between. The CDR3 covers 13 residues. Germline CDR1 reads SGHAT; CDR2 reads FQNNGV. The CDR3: CASSLGLLSEAFF. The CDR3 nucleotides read TGTGCCAGCAGCTTAGGGTTGTTATCCGAAGCTTTCTTT. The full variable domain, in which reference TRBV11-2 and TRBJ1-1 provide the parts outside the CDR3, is EAGVAQSPRYKIIEKRQSVAFWCNPISGHATLYWYQQILGQGPKLLIQFQNNGVVDDSQLPKDRFSAERLKGVDSTLKIQPAKLEDSAVYLCASSLGLLSEAFFGQGTRLTVV.

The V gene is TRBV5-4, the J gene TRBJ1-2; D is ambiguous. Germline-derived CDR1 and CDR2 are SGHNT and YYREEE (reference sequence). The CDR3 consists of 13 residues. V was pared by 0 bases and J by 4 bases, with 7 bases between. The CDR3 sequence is CASSLAEGYGYTF. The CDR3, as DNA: TGTGCCAGCAGCTTGGCAGAAGGCTATGGCTACACCTTC. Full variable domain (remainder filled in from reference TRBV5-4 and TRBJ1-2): ETGVTQSPTHLIKTRGQQVTLRCSSQSGHNTVSWYQQALGQGPQFIFQYYREEENGRGNFPPRFSGLQFPNYSSELNVNALELDDSALYLCASSLAEGYGYTFGSGTRLTVV.

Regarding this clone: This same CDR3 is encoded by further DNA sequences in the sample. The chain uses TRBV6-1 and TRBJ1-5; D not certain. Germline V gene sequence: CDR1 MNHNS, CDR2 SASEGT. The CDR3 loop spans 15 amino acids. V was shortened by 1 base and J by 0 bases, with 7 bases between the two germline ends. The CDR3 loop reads CASSEGTASNQPQHF. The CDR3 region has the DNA TGTGCCAGCAGTGAAGGTACGGCTAGCAATCAGCCCCAGCATTTT.

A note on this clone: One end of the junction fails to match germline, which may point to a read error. The CDR3 region is CTWSEWTGFTPGANVLTF. Here the CDR3 DNA reads TGTACCTGGAGTGAATGGACAGGGTTCACTCCTGGGGCCAACGTCCTGACTTTC. The rearrangement uses TRBV30 and TRBJ2-6; 8 bases line up with TRBD1. Germline CDR1 reads GTSNPN; CDR2 reads SVGIG (reference sequence). This CDR3 spans 18 amino acids.

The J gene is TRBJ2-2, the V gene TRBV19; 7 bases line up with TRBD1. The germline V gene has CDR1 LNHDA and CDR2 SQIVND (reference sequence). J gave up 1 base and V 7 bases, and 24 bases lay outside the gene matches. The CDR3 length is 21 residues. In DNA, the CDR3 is TGTGCCAGTAATTCCCGTGGTTGGGACAGTACTTTAGCTAGGAACACCGGGGAGCTGTTTTTT. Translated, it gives CASNSRGWDSTLARNTGELFF. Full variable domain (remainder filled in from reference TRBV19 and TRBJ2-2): DGGITQSPKYLFRKEGQNVTLSCEQNLNHDAMYWYRQDPGQGLRLIYYSQIVNDFQKGDIAEGYSVSREKKESFPLTVTSAQKNPTAFYLCASNSRGWDSTLARNTGELFFGEGSRLTVL.

CDR3 coding DNA: TGTGCCAGCAGTTGGGGGGGAGGCACCTACGAGCAGTACTTC. Translating it yields CASSWGGGTYEQYF. The chain couples TRBV27 to TRBJ2-7, with 7 bases identical to TRBD2. The V segment lost 4 bases and the J segment 2 bases; nucleotides outside the gene matches: 5. The CDR3 totals 14 residues. Per the germline V gene, CDR1 is MNHEY and CDR2 is SMNVEV (reference sequence).

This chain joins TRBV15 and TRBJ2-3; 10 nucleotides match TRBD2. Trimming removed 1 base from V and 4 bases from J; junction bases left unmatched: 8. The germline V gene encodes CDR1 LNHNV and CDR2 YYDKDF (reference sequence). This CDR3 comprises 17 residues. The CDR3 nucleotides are TGTGCCACCAGCAGAGCCCTAGCGGGAGATCTCCCAGATACGCAGTATTTT. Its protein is CATSRALAGDLPDTQYF.

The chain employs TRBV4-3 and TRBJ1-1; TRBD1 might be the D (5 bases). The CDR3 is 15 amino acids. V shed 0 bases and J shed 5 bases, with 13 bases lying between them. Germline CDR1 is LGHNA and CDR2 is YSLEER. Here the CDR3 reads CASSQDAAGRTEAFF. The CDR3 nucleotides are TGCGCCAGCAGCCAAGACGCGGCAGGGAGGACTGAAGCTTTCTTT.

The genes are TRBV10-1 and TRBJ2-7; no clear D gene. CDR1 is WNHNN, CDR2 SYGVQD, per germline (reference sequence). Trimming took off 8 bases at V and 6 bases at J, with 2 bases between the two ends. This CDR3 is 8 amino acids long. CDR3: CASFEQYF. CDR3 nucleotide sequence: TGCGCCAGCTTCGAGCAGTACTTC.

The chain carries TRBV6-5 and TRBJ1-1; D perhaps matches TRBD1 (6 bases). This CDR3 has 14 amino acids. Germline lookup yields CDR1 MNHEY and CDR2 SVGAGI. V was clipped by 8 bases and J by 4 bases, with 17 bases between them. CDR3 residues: CASGSLLGGTEAFF. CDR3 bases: TGTGCCAGCGGTTCCCTTTTAGGGGGCACTGAAGCTTTCTTT.